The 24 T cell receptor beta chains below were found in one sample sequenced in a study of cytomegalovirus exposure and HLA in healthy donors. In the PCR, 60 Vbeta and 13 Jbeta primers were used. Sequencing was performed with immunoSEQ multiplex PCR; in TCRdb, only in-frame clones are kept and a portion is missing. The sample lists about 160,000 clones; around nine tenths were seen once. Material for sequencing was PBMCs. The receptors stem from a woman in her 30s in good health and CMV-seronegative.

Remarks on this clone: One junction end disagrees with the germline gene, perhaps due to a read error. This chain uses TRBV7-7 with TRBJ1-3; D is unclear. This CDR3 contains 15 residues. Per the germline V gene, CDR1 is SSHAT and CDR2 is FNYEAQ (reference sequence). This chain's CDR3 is CASSLDLGSGNTIYF. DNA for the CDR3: TGTGCCAGCAGTTTAGACCTCGGCTCTGGAAACACCATATATTTT.

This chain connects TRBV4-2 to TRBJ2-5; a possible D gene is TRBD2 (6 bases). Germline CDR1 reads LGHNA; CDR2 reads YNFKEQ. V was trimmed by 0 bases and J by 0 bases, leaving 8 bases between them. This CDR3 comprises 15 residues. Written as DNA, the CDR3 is TGTGCCAGCAGCCAAGAAAGCGGGTACCAAGAGACCCAGTACTTC. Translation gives CASSQESGYQETQYF.

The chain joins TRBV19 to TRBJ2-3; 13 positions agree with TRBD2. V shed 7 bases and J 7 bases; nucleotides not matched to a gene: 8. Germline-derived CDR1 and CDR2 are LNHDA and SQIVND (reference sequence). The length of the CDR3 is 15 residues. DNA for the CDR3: TGTGCCAGTAACACGGGACTAGCGGGGACTTATACGCAGTATTTT. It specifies CASNTGLAGTYTQYF.

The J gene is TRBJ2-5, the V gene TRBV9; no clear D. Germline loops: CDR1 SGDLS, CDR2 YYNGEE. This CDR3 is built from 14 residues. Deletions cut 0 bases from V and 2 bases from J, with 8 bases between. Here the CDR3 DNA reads TGTGCCAGCAGCGTAGGTGACTTTCAAGAGACCCAGTACTTC. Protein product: CASSVGDFQETQYF.

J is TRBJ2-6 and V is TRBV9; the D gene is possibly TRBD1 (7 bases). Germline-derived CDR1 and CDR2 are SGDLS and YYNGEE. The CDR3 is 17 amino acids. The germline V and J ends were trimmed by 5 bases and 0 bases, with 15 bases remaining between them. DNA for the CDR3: TGTGCCAGCAGGGGGAGGACAGGAGACTCTGGGGCCAACGTCCTGACTTTC. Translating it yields CASRGRTGDSGANVLTF.

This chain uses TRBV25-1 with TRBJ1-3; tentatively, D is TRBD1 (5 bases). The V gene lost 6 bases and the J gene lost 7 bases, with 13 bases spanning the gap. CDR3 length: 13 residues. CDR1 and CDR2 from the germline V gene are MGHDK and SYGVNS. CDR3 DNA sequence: TGTGCCAGCAGCCTGGGGGGTCGGAACACCATATATTTT. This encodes CASSLGGRNTIYF.

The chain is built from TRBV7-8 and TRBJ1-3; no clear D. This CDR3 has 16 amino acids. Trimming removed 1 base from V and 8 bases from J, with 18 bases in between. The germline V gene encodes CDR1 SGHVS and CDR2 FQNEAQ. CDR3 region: CASSLESRGHWDTIYF. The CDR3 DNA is TGTGCCAGCAGCTTAGAAAGTCGGGGTCATTGGGACACCATATATTTT.

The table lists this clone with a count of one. CDR3 amino acids: CASSPRRAPGANVLTF. CDR3 nucleotide sequence: TGTGCCAGCTCACCACGGAGGGCTCCTGGGGCCAACGTCCTGACTTTC. The chain couples TRBV18 to TRBJ2-6, with D possibly being TRBD2 (6 bases). Per germline, CDR1 KGHSH and CDR2 LQKENI. V was shortened by 1 base and J by 2 bases, with 9 bases between the two germline ends. The CDR3 spans 16 residues.

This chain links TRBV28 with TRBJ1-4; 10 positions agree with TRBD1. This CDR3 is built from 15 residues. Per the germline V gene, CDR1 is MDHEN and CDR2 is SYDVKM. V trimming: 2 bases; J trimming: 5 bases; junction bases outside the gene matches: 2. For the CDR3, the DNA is TGTGCCAGCAGTTTACCGGGACAGGGGAATGAAAAACTGTTTTTT. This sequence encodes CASSLPGQGNEKLFF.

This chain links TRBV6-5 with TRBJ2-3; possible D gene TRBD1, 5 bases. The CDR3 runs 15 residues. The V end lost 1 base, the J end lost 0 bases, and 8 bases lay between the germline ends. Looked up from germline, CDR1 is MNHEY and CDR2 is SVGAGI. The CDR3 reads CASSYFGASTDTQYF. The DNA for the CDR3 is TGTGCCAGCAGTTACTTTGGGGCTAGCACAGATACGCAGTATTTT.

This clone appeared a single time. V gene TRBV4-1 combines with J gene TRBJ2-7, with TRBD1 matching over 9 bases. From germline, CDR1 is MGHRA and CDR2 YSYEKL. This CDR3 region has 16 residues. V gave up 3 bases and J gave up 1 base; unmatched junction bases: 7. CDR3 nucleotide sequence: TGCGCCAGCAGCCATCCCCGGGACAGGGAATCCTACGAGCAGTACTTC. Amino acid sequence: CASSHPRDRESYEQYF.

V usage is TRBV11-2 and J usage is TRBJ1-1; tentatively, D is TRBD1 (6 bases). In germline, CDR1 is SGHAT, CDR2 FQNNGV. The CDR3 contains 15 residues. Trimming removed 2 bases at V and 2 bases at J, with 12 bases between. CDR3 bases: TGTGCCAGCAGCTTACAATACAGGGTAAACACTGAAGCTTTCTTT. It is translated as CASSLQYRVNTEAFF. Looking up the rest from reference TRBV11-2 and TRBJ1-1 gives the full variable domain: EAGVAQSPRYKIIEKRQSVAFWCNPISGHATLYWYQQILGQGPKLLIQFQNNGVVDDSQLPKDRFSAERLKGVDSTLKIQPAKLEDSAVYLCASSLQYRVNTEAFFGQGTRLTVV.

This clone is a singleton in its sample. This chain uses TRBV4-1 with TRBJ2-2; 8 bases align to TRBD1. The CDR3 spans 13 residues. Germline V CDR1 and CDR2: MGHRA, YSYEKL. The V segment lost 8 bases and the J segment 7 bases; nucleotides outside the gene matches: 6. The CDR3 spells CASGQGAGGELFF. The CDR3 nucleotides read TGCGCCAGCGGGCAGGGGGCAGGCGGGGAGCTGTTTTTT.

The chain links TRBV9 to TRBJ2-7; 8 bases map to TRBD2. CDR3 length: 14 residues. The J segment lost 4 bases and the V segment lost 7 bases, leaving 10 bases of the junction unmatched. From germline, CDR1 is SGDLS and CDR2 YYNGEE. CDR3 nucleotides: TGTGCCAGCCCCGTCGGGACTAGAAGTTACGAGCAGTACTTC. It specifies CASPVGTRSYEQYF.

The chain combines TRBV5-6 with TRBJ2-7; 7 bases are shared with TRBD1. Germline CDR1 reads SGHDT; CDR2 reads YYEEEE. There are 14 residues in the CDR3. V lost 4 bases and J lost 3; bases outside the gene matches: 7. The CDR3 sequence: CASSLGAGGYEQYF. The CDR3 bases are TGTGCCAGCAGCCTGGGGGCAGGGGGCTACGAGCAGTACTTC.

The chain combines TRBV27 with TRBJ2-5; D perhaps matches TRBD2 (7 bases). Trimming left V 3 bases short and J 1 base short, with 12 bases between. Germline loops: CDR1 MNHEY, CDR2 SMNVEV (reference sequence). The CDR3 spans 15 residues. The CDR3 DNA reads TGTGCCAGCAGTTTCTGGCGGGGGCCCCAAGAGACCCAGTACTTC. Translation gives CASSFWRGPQETQYF.

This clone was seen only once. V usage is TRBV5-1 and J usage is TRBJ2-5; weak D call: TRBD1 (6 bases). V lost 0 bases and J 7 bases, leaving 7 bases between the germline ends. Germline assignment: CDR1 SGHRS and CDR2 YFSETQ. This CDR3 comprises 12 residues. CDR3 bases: TGCGCCAGCAGCTTGGGAGGGGGGACCCAGTACTTC. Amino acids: CASSLGGGTQYF.

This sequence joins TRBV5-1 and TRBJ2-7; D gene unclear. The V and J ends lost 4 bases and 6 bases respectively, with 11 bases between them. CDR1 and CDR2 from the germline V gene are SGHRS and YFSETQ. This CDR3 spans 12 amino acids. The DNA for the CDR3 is TGCGCCAGCAGCCCCTTCACCGGCGAGCAGTACTTC. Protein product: CASSPFTGEQYF.

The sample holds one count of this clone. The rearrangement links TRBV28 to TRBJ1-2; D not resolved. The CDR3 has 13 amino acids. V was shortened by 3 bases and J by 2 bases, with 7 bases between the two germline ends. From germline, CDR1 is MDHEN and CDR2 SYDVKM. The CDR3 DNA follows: TGTGCCAGCAGTTTGGGCAGAAACTATGGCTACACCTTC. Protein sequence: CASSLGRNYGYTF.

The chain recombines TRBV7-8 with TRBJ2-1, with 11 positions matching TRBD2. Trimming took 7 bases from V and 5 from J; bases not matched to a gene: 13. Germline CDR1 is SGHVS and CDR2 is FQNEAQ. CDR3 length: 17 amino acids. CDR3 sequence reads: CASTKFSGRAANNEQFF. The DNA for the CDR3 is TGTGCCAGCACCAAATTTAGCGGGAGGGCCGCCAACAATGAGCAGTTCTTC.

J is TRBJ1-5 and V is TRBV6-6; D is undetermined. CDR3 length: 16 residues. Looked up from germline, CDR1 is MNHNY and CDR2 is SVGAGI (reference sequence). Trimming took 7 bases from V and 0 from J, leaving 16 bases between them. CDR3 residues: CASMIGGLYSNQPQHF. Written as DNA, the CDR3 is TGTGCCAGCATGATCGGCGGGCTGTATAGCAATCAGCCCCAGCATTTT.

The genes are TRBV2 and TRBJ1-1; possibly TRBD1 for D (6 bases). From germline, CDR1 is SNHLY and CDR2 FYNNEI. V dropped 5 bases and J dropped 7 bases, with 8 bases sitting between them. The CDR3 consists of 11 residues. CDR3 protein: CASSRQVEAFF. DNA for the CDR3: TGTGCCAGCAGTCGACAGGTTGAAGCTTTCTTT.

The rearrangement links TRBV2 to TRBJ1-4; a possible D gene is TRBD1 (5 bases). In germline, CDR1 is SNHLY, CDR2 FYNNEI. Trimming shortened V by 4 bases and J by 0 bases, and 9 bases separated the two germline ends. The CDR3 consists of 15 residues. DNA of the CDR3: TGTGCCAGCAGTGTAAGGACATCAACTAATGAAAAACTGTTTTTT. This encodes CASSVRTSTNEKLFF.

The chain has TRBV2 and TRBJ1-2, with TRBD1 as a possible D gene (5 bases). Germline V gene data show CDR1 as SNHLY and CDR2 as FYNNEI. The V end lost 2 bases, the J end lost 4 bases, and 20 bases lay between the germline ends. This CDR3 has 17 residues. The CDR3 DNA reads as TGTGCCAGCAGTGAAACTCTACAGGAAGCGAGTCCCTATGGCTACACCTTC. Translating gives CASSETLQEASPYGYTF.